The 26 T cell receptor beta chains below come from one sample, sequenced in a study of T cells in Graves' hyperthyroidism and ophthalmopathy. Amplified TCR beta CDR3 regions derived from RNA transcripts. HTBI primers drove first-round RT-PCR of the TCR CDR3. TCRdb used MiXCR to reprocess the multiplex PCR reads, holding one entry per CDR3 protein. This table holds fewer than 450,000 distinct CDR3 sequences, 15% to 20% found once. Specimen: blood. These receptors were obtained from a woman aged 30 to 39 with Graves' hyperthyroidism that later progressed to Graves' ophthalmopathy.

This clonotype has a count of ten or more. The chain is built from TRBV30 and TRBJ2-3; a weak D match, TRBD1 (6 bases). V was clipped by 1 base and J by 0 bases, with 11 bases between them. The CDR3 has 15 amino acids. In germline, CDR1 is GTSNPN, CDR2 SVGIG (reference sequence). CDR3 amino acids: CAWSGSGHSTDTQYF. CDR3 sequence (DNA): TGTGCCTGGAGTGGATCGGGACACAGCACAGATACGCAGTATTTT.

With respect to this clonotype: A single base separates this from a much larger clone, so it may be a read error. The V and J genes are TRBV2 and TRBJ2-7, with D perhaps matching TRBD1 (6 bases). The CDR3 extends over 14 amino acids. Looked up from germline, CDR1 is SNHLY and CDR2 is FYNNEI. With 5 bases removed from V and 6 bases from J, the gap between germline ends came to 17 bases. CDR3 sequence reads: CASSYSVRGPEQYF. The DNA for the CDR3 is TGTGCCAGCAGTTACTCGGTCAGGGGACCCGAGCAGTACTTC. Using reference TRBV2 and TRBJ2-7 for the parts outside the CDR3, the full variable domain is EPEVTQTPSHQVTQMGQEVILRCVPISNHLYFYWYRQILGQKVEFLVSFYNNEISEKSEIFDDQFSVERPDGSNFTLKIRSTKLEDSAMYFCASSYSVRGPEQYFGPGTRLTVT.

The rearrangement uses TRBV7-9 and TRBJ2-3, with a weak D call TRBD1 (6 bases). Germline loops: CDR1 SEHNR, CDR2 FQNEAQ (reference sequence). V lost 5 bases to trimming and J lost 0 bases, with 15 bases between them. This CDR3 has 16 residues. CDR3 nucleotides: TGTGCCAGCAGCCAAAGCTCCGGGACAAGCACAGATACGCAGTATTTT. This codes for CASSQSSGTSTDTQYF.

This clonotype was detected a few times. The chain is built from TRBV6-2 or TRBV6-3 and TRBJ2-3; 11 nucleotides align to TRBD2. Germline V gene data show CDR1 as MNHEY and CDR2 as SVGEGT. This CDR3 has 14 amino acids. With 8 bases clipped from V and 5 bases from J, the junction kept 6 bases outside the gene matches. CDR3 protein: CASGRTSGLDTQYF. The CDR3 DNA is TGTGCCAGCGGGAGGACTAGCGGGCTAGATACGCAGTATTTT.

There are a few counts of this clonotype. The J gene is TRBJ1-2, the V gene TRBV4-1, with 7 positions matching TRBD1. This CDR3 is 16 amino acids long. V shed 1 base, J shed 7 bases, and the junction held 12 bases outside the gene matches. Germline values: CDR1 MGHRA, CDR2 YSYEKL. CDR3: CASSQALVRTGSGYTF. CDR3 in DNA: TGCGCCAGCAGCCAAGCACTAGTCCGGACAGGAAGTGGCTACACCTTC.

This clonotype was seen repeatedly, ten times or more. This rearrangement joins TRBV28 to TRBJ2-7; D unclear. V was shortened by 5 bases and J by 5 bases, with 13 bases between the two germline ends. The CDR3 is made up of 13 amino acids. Germline CDR1 MDHEN, CDR2 SYDVKM. The CDR3 DNA reads TGTGCCAGCAGTCCTGGAACCGACGACGAGCAGTACTTC. Translated: CASSPGTDDEQYF. The full variable domain, in which reference TRBV28 and TRBJ2-7 provide the parts outside the CDR3, is DVKVTQSSRYLVKRTGEKVFLECVQDMDHENMFWYRQDPGLGLRLIYFSYDVKMKEKGDIPEGYSVSREKKERFSLILESASTNQTSMYLCASSPGTDDEQYFGPGTRLTVT.

The chain recombines TRBV30 with TRBJ1-2; no firm D call. Germline assignment: CDR1 GTSNPN and CDR2 SVGIG (reference sequence). Trimming cost V 0 bases and J 1 base, with 0 bases left between them. The length of the CDR3 is 11 residues. The CDR3, as DNA: TGTGCCTGGAGTGTTAACTATGGCTACACCTTC. This codes for CAWSVNYGYTF.

In regard to this clonotype: A much larger clone lies a single base off, so this may be a read error. The chain has TRBV28 and TRBJ1-2; 7 bases are a match to TRBD1. CDR1 is MDHEN and CDR2 is SYDVKM in the germline V gene. CDR3 size: 12 residues. The ends lost 6 bases at V and 6 bases at J; junction bases unmatched: 4. The CDR3 protein is CASRRQGHGYTF. The CDR3 DNA follows: TGTGCCAGCAGAAGACAGGGTCATGGCTACACCTTC.

This clonotype came up once. The chain recombines TRBV5-1 with TRBJ1-4, with D possibly matching TRBD1 (6 bases). This CDR3 contains 18 residues. Looked up from germline, CDR1 is SGHRS and CDR2 is YFSETQ. The ends were cut back, 1 base at V and 2 bases at J, with 18 bases in the middle. The CDR3 is CASSLPVFEGGTNEKLFF. The CDR3 coding sequence is TGCGCCAGCAGCTTGCCCGTTTTTGAGGGGGGGACTAATGAAAAACTGTTTTTT. Full variable domain (outside the CDR3, taken from reference TRBV5-1 and TRBJ1-4): KAGVTQTPRYLIKTRGQQVTLSCSPISGHRSVSWYQQTPGQGLQFLFEYFSETQRNKGNFPGRFSGRQFSNSRSEMNVSTLELGDSALYLCASSLPVFEGGTNEKLFFGSGTQLSVL.

In its sample, this clonotype was seen a few times. This rearrangement joins TRBV5-6 to TRBJ1-5, with 9 bases matching TRBD1. The germline V gene encodes CDR1 SGHDT and CDR2 YYEEEE. The CDR3 spans 16 residues. The V and J ends lost 0 bases and 6 bases, in that order; junction bases with no gene match: 7. CDR3 sequence (DNA): TGTGCCAGCAGCTTGGGGGACAGGGCGACTTCTCAGCCCCAGCATTTT. This codes for CASSLGDRATSQPQHF.

This clonotype has only a few counts. This chain connects TRBV29-1 to TRBJ1-4; 9 bases align to TRBD1. The trim removed 3 bases at V and 8 bases at J, leaving 10 bases unmatched. Per the germline V gene, CDR1 is SQVTM and CDR2 is ANQGSEA. The CDR3 contains 15 residues. The CDR3 nucleotides read TGCAGCGTTGATGGGACAGGGAACAAAGGGGAAAAACTGTTTTTT. Residues: CSVDGTGNKGEKLFF.

This clonotype was counted many times. The chain is built from TRBV2 and TRBJ2-2; TRBD1 aligns across 8 bases. The CDR3 extends over 15 amino acids. The J segment lost 3 bases and the V segment lost 5 bases, leaving 5 bases of the junction unmatched. Per the germline V gene, CDR1 is SNHLY and CDR2 is FYNNEI. The CDR3 spells CASSYQGADTGELFF. The CDR3 DNA sequence: TGTGCCAGCAGTTATCAGGGGGCGGACACCGGGGAGCTGTTTTTT.

This clonotype occurred a few times. The chain links TRBV6-1 to TRBJ1-4; TRBD1 aligns across 9 bases. V was pared by 6 bases and J by 6 bases, with 2 bases of the junction left unmatched. The germline V gene encodes CDR1 MNHNS and CDR2 SASEGT. CDR3 length: 13 residues. The chain's CDR3 is CASSRQGDEKLFF. The CDR3 coding sequence is TGTGCCAGCAGCCGACAGGGGGATGAAAAACTGTTTTTT.

This clonotype was observed at least ten times. The chain joins TRBV7-9 to TRBJ2-1, with D possibly being TRBD2 (5 bases). The CDR3 runs to 15 residues. The germline V gene encodes CDR1 SEHNR and CDR2 FQNEAQ (reference sequence). V lost 1 base, J lost 6 bases, and 13 bases lay in between. This CDR3 is CASSLGAAVVNEQFF. CDR3 nucleotide sequence: TGTGCCAGCAGCTTAGGAGCGGCCGTAGTCAATGAGCAGTTCTTC.

The chain couples TRBV15 to TRBJ2-2; D is undetermined. Germline loops: CDR1 LNHNV, CDR2 YYDKDF (reference sequence). CDR3 length equals 14 residues. Deletions cut 0 bases from V and 6 bases from J, with 8 bases between. This chain's CDR3 is CATSRDLLPGELFF. CDR3 nucleotide sequence: TGTGCCACCAGCAGAGATCTTTTGCCCGGGGAGCTGTTTTTT.

The gene calls are TRBV27 and TRBJ2-3, with 8 bases lining up with TRBD1. This CDR3 region has 13 residues. Trimming cost V 5 bases and J 5 bases; bases outside gene matches: 3. The germline CDR1 and CDR2 sequences are MNHEY and SMNVEV (reference sequence). CDR3 bases: TGTGCCAGCAGTATGACAGGGGTAGATACGCAGTATTTT. Translation: CASSMTGVDTQYF.

A note on this clonotype: This may stem from a read error, because a much larger clone lies one nucleotide away. The gene calls are TRBV27 and TRBJ2-1; unclear D gene. Germline CDR1 is MNHEY and CDR2 is SMNVEV (reference sequence). This CDR3 has 15 residues. CDR3 in DNA: TGTGCCAGCAGTTTATATTTGGAAGAGACCAATAAGCAGTTCTTC. This codes for CASSLYLEETNKQFF.

This clonotype was detected ten times or more. The CDR3 bases are TGTGCCAGCAGCTTGTTGATTAGGACCGGGGAGCTGTTTTTT. The encoded protein is CASSLLIRTGELFF. The chain joins TRBV11-2 to TRBJ2-2, with D uncertain. The CDR3 totals 14 residues. CDR1 and CDR2 (germline): SGHAT, FQNNGV. Trimming took off 3 bases at V and 5 bases at J, with 10 bases between the two ends. Full variable domain (outside the CDR3, taken from reference TRBV11-2 and TRBJ2-2): EAGVAQSPRYKIIEKRQSVAFWCNPISGHATLYWYQQILGQGPKLLIQFQNNGVVDDSQLPKDRFSAERLKGVDSTLKIQPAKLEDSAVYLCASSLLIRTGELFFGEGSRLTVL.

This clonotype was seen a handful of times. The chain has TRBV15 and TRBJ2-6, with TRBD2 matching over 7 bases. Germline V gene data show CDR1 as LNHNV and CDR2 as YYDKDF (reference sequence). CDR3 length: 19 amino acids. V was clipped by 1 base and J by 0 bases; unmatched bases: 9. The CDR3 protein is CATSRVTGGLSSGANVLTF. Written as DNA, the CDR3 is TGTGCCACCAGCAGAGTGACGGGAGGACTCAGCTCTGGGGCCAACGTCCTGACTTTC.

This clonotype came up many times. V is TRBV27 and J is TRBJ1-1; D unresolved. CDR1 MNHEY and CDR2 SMNVEV come from the germline V gene (reference sequence). This CDR3 has 16 residues. V was trimmed by 5 bases and J by 1 base, leaving 17 bases between them. The CDR3 DNA reads TGTGCCAGCAGTGCATCCCCGTGGGGTACGAACACTGAAGCTTTCTTT. Translated, it gives CASSASPWGTNTEAFF.

This clonotype appeared many times. The CDR3 loop reads CASSAGGAGINEQFF. As DNA, the CDR3 is TGTGCCAGCAGTGCAGGGGGGGCCGGAATTAATGAGCAGTTCTTC. The rearrangement links TRBV2 to TRBJ2-1; D may correspond to TRBD1 or TRBD2 (7 bases each). V was cut by 4 bases and J by 7 bases, with 17 bases left in between. Germline CDR1 and CDR2: SNHLY and FYNNEI. The CDR3 runs 15 residues.

This clonotype was recorded at least ten times. The rearrangement uses TRBV11-1 and TRBJ2-2; perhaps TRBD1 as D (6 bases). CDR1 and CDR2 from the germline V gene are SGHAT and FQDESV (reference sequence). Trimming removed 4 bases from V and 5 bases from J, with 8 bases in between. The CDR3 consists of 13 residues. CDR3 nucleotides: TGTGCCAGCAGCTCCCAGGGGACCGGGGAGCTGTTTTTT. It translates to CASSSQGTGELFF.

This clonotype was seen more than once but under ten times. The V gene is TRBV3-1, the J gene TRBJ2-7; TRBD1 agrees at 12 bases. V dropped 4 bases and J dropped 7; count of bases not matched to a gene: 14. Germline V gene data show CDR1 as LGHDT and CDR2 as YNNKEL (reference sequence). CDR3 length: 17 residues. Written as DNA, the CDR3 is TGTGCCAGCAGCCGAACAGGTTCGGGACAGGGGGCTCGGGAGCAGTACTTC. Translated: CASSRTGSGQGAREQYF.

The chain links TRBV20-1 to TRBJ2-7, with D possibly being TRBD1 (6 bases). V shed 0 bases and J shed 3 bases, with 15 bases lying between them. Looked up from germline, CDR1 is DFQATT and CDR2 is SNEGSKA (reference sequence). The CDR3 spans 15 residues. The chain's CDR3 is CSARDIKDSFYEQYF. Here the CDR3 DNA reads TGCAGTGCTAGAGATATAAAGGACAGTTTCTACGAGCAGTACTTC.

The gene calls are TRBV12-3 or TRBV12-4 and TRBJ2-5, with D maybe TRBD1 (5 bases). Trimming took off 6 bases at V and 2 bases at J, with 13 bases between the two ends. The CDR3 has 14 residues. The CDR3 loop reads CASSTGQIQETQYF. The CDR3 DNA reads TGTGCCAGCAGCACCGGACAAATACAAGAGACCCAGTACTTC.

This clonotype was detected many times. The CDR3 protein is CAISGQGGRSTEAFF. The CDR3 DNA reads as TGTGCCATCAGTGGACAGGGAGGTAGGAGCACTGAAGCTTTCTTT. The chain has TRBV10-3 and TRBJ1-1; 7 bases map to TRBD1. CDR3 length: 15 amino acids. The J segment lost 4 bases and the V segment lost 4 bases, leaving 9 bases of the junction unmatched. Germline V gene sequence: CDR1 ENHRY, CDR2 SYGVKD.